A selection of T cell receptor beta chains follows, all from one sample in a study of shared T cell receptors in the human thymus. This table comes from immunoSEQ multiplex PCR, and its TCRdb copy is limited to in-frame clones, with some not included. Of fewer than 700,000 clones detected, 88% appear once; the ten largest clones hold about 0.01%. These data were likewise used in another study, on human thymus T cells.

The specimen sequenced was thymocytes. All receptors come from a boy less than two years old with a congenital heart defect. CDR3s include the opening cysteine and the closing phenylalanine or tryptophan. D genes are given only for firm matches. Where a row states a size, it is once, few, many or the class of an expanded clone; other rows omit it.

J: TRBJ2-2; D: TRBD2; size: .; V: TRBV10-3; CDR3: CAISGKRESNTGELFF; DNA: TGTGCCATCAGTGGCAAGCGGGAGAGTAACACCGGGGAGCTGTTTTTT
J: TRBJ1-1; D: TRBD1; size: .; V: TRBV4-2; CDR3: CASSQEGQGSTEAFF; DNA: TGTGCCAGCAGCCAAGAAGGACAGGGGAGCACTGAAGCTTTCTTT
J: TRBJ1-1; D: .; size: .; V: TRBV2; CDR3: CASSEEGPAEVATEAFF; DNA: TGTGCCAGCAGTGAAGAGGGTCCAGCGGAAGTTGCCACTGAAGCTTTCTTT
J: TRBJ2-4; D: TRBD1; size: .; V: TRBV10-1; CDR3: CASSERGTGGRRDIQYF; DNA: TGCGCCAGCAGTGAGCGCGGGACAGGGGGAAGAAGGGACATTCAGTACTTC
J: TRBJ2-1; D: .; size: .; V: TRBV6-5; CDR3: CASGLMGNEQFF; DNA: TGTGCCAGCGGACTCATGGGCAATGAGCAGTTCTTC
J: TRBJ2-1; D: TRBD2; size: .; V: TRBV5-5; CDR3: CASSFSSGAGGYNEQFF; DNA: TGTGCCAGCAGCTTCTCTAGCGGTGCGGGAGGTTACAATGAGCAGTTCTTC
J: TRBJ1-4; D: .; size: .; V: TRBV4-3; CDR3: CASSGDLRSTNEKLFF; DNA: TGCGCCAGCTCCGGAGACCTTCGTTCAACTAATGAAAAACTGTTTTTT
J: TRBJ1-1; D: TRBD1; size: .; V: TRBV27; CDR3: CASSPRQGYRTEAFF; DNA: TGTGCCAGCAGTCCGCGACAGGGCTATAGGACTGAAGCTTTCTTT
J: TRBJ2-5; D: .; size: .; V: TRBV15; CDR3: CATSRSGRTQETQYF; DNA: TGTGCCACCAGCAGAAGCGGACGGACTCAAGAGACCCAGTACTTC
J: TRBJ2-1; D: TRBD2; size: .; V: TRBV28; CDR3: CASSVGLAGGASYNEQFF; DNA: TGTGCCAGCAGTGTTGGACTAGCGGGTGGGGCATCCTACAATGAGCAGTTCTTC
J: TRBJ2-2; D: .; size: .; V: TRBV5-6; CDR3: CASSPPSGELFF; DNA: TGTGCCAGCAGCCCCCCTTCCGGGGAGCTGTTTTTT
J: TRBJ2-7; D: TRBD2; size: .; V: TRBV4-2; CDR3: CASSQEPWTSGRAGEQYF; DNA: TGTGCCAGCAGCCAAGAGCCCTGGACTAGCGGGAGGGCCGGCGAGCAGTACTTC
J: TRBJ2-3; D: TRBD2; size: .; V: TRBV7-8; CDR3: CASSLGREGRDTQYF; DNA: TGTGCCAGCAGCTTAGGACGGGAGGGCAGAGATACGCAGTATTTT
J: TRBJ1-2; D: TRBD1; size: .; V: TRBV7-8; CDR3: CASSHAGQGDGYTF; DNA: TGTGCCAGCAGCCACGCGGGACAGGGGGATGGCTACACCTTC
J: TRBJ2-5; D: TRBD2; size: .; V: TRBV5-8; CDR3: CASSFRGRAQETQYF; DNA: TGTGCCAGCAGCTTCCGCGGGAGGGCCCAGGAGACCCAGTACTTC
J: TRBJ2-3; D: TRBD2; size: .; V: TRBV6-6; CDR3: CASSSGSRTDTQYF; DNA: TGTGCCAGCAGTAGCGGGAGCCGCACAGATACGCAGTATTTT
J: TRBJ2-7; D: TRBD2; size: .; V: TRBV5-4; CDR3: CASSLDLAGDYEQYF; DNA: TGTGCCAGCAGCTTGGACCTAGCGGGAGATTACGAGCAGTACTTC
J: TRBJ2-1; D: .; size: .; V: TRBV4-3; CDR3: CASSPVSPLAAYNEQFF; DNA: TGCGCCAGCAGCCCAGTATCGCCACTAGCTGCCTACAATGAGCAGTTCTTC
J: TRBJ2-3; D: TRBD2; size: .; V: TRBV7-2; CDR3: CASSPGLAVSTDTQYF; DNA: TGTGCCAGCAGCCCGGGACTAGCGGTTAGCACAGATACGCAGTATTTT
J: TRBJ1-3; D: TRBD1; size: .; V: TRBV27; CDR3: CASSVGTASGNTIYF; DNA: TGTGCCAGCAGTGTCGGGACAGCCTCTGGAAACACCATATATTTT
J: TRBJ2-7; D: .; size: .; V: TRBV4-2; CDR3: CASSQDLSTPGGQGYEQYF; DNA: TGTGCCAGCAGCCAAGATCTCTCCACCCCAGGCGGGCAGGGGTACGAGCAGTACTTC
J: TRBJ2-7; D: TRBD2; size: .; V: TRBV4-3; CDR3: CASSQVLGLAGGLEQYF; DNA: TGCGCCAGCAGCCAGGTTTTAGGGCTAGCGGGAGGGCTCGAGCAGTACTTC
J: TRBJ2-7; D: .; size: .; V: TRBV7-6; CDR3: CASSLLTSPRYYEQYF; DNA: TGTGCCAGCAGCTTACTAACGTCCCCGAGATACTACGAGCAGTACTTC
J: TRBJ2-5; D: .; size: .; V: TRBV28; CDR3: CASSRGQGPPFGHQETQYF; DNA: TGTGCCAGCAGCCGAGGTCAAGGTCCCCCGTTTGGCCACCAAGAGACCCAGTACTTC
J: TRBJ1-2; D: .; size: few; V: TRBV10-3; CDR3: CAISEGPLRRYGYTF; DNA: TGTGCCATCAGTGAGGGGCCCCTTAGGCGCTATGGCTACACCTTC
J: TRBJ1-1; D: .; size: .; V: TRBV5-6; CDR3: CASSLEAGLSFF; DNA: TGTGCCAGCAGCTTGGAGGCGGGACTTTCTTTCTTT
J: TRBJ2-1; D: .; size: .; V: TRBV9; CDR3: CASSVDLNYNEQFF; DNA: TGTGCCAGCAGCGTAGACCTAAACTACAATGAGCAGTTCTTC
J: TRBJ2-3; D: TRBD1; size: .; V: TRBV5-1; CDR3: CASSADRDTDTQYF; DNA: TGCGCCAGCAGCGCTGACAGGGACACAGATACGCAGTATTTT
J: TRBJ2-2; D: .; size: .; V: TRBV4-3; CDR3: CASSQVVGANGELFF; DNA: TGCGCCAGCAGCCAAGTTGTTGGGGCGAACGGGGAGCTGTTTTTT
J: TRBJ2-7; D: .; size: .; V: TRBV7-2; CDR3: CASSHIPISLEAYEQYF; DNA: TGTGCCAGCAGCCACATTCCTATATCCCTAGAGGCCTACGAGCAGTACTTC
J: TRBJ2-2; D: TRBD2; size: .; V: TRBV5-6; CDR3: CASSLLGGFTRTGELFF; DNA: TGTGCCAGCAGCTTATTGGGGGGGTTTACTCGCACCGGGGAGCTGTTTTTT
J: TRBJ2-7; D: .; size: few; V: TRBV4-1; CDR3: CASSQAPNYEQYF; DNA: TGCGCCAGCAGCCAAGCCCCTAACTACGAGCAGTACTTC
J: TRBJ1-5; D: .; size: .; V: TRBV7-8; CDR3: CASSLEVTLTGPQHF; DNA: TGTGCCAGCAGCTTAGAGGTGACCCTAACGGGGCCCCAGCATTTT
J: TRBJ2-3; D: .; size: .; V: TRBV13; CDR3: CASSPPRVAGTDTQYF; DNA: TGTGCCAGCAGCCCTCCACGGGTAGCGGGCACAGATACGCAGTATTTT
J: TRBJ2-3; D: TRBD2; size: .; V: TRBV28; CDR3: CASRIAGLADTQYF; DNA: TGTGCCAGCAGGATAGCGGGACTGGCAGATACGCAGTATTTT
J: TRBJ2-7; D: TRBD2; size: .; V: TRBV11-1; CDR3: CASSLSGSGRGEQYF; DNA: TGTGCCAGCAGCTTAAGTGGTAGCGGGAGAGGTGAGCAGTACTTC